A selection of T cell receptor beta chains follows, all from one sample in a study of early T cells in non-severe SARS-CoV-2 infection. TCRdb ran MiXCR on the 5' RACE reads and lists one entry per CDR3 protein. This table holds 61,000 or so distinct CDR3 sequences, about 12% found once. The specimen comprised whole blood, sampled at baseline. All receptors derive from an adult who was a healthcare worker with PCR-confirmed SARS-CoV-2 infection or an uninfected control (not recorded which). The donor label of this sample is uncertain. CDR3s include the opening cysteine and the closing phenylalanine or tryptophan. D genes are given only for firm matches. Size is omitted from some rows. Given values are once, few, many or a class for expanded clones.

>-|TRBJ2-5|many|TRBV18
CASSPEAETQYF
TGTGCCAGCTCGCCCGAGGCAGAGACCCAGTACTTC
>TRBD1|TRBJ2-2|-|TRBV5-1
CASSLWFAGGASWDTGELFF
TGCGCCAGCAGCTTGTGGTTCGCAGGGGGCGCGTCCTGGGACACCGGGGAGCTGTTTTTT
>-|TRBJ1-2|many|TRBV29-1
CSARGTPNYGYTF
TGCAGCGCCAGAGGGACACCCAACTATGGCTACACCTTC
>TRBD2|TRBJ2-3|many|TRBV7-2
CASSLSGLALTDTQYF
TGTGCCAGCAGCCTATCGGGACTAGCCCTCACAGATACGCAGTATTTT
>-|TRBJ2-2|many|TRBV7-9
CASSLRLLGELFF
TGTGCCAGCAGCTTACGGCTGCTCGGGGAGCTGTTTTTT
>-|TRBJ1-5|many|TRBV20-1
CSAVDTRRSNQPQHF
TGCAGTGCTGTCGACACGCGAAGATCCAATCAGCCCCAGCATTTT
>-|TRBJ1-2|-|TRBV7-9
CASSLAIQGNYGYTF
TGTGCCAGCAGCTTAGCCATTCAGGGGAACTATGGCTACACCTTC
>-|TRBJ1-2|-|TRBV2
CASSESDKSGYTF
TGTGCCAGCAGTGAAAGTGACAAATCTGGCTACACCTTC
>TRBD1|TRBJ1-1|-|TRBV12-3/TRBV12-4
CASSSGQGRNTEAFF
TGTGCCAGCAGTTCCGGACAGGGGCGAAACACTGAAGCTTTCTTT
>-|TRBJ1-5|few|TRBV4-1
CASSQGITEPQHF
TGCGCCAGCAGCCAGGGGATAACGGAGCCCCAGCATTTT
>-|TRBJ2-5|few|TRBV2
CASSVFVQELAGETQYF
TGTGCCAGCAGTGTTTTCGTTCAAGAACTAGCCGGAGAGACCCAGTACTTC
>-|TRBJ1-2|few|TRBV18
CASSPSPGGYTF
TGTGCCAGCTCACCAAGCCCGGGCGGCTACACCTTC
>-|TRBJ1-4|-|TRBV2
CASRAIGEKLFF
TGTGCCAGCCGGGCCATTGGTGAAAAACTGTTTTTT
>TRBD1|TRBJ1-2|-|TRBV12-3/TRBV12-4
CASSKPTGDGYTF
TGTGCCAGCAGTAAACCGACAGGGGATGGCTACACCTTC
>-|TRBJ1-4|few|TRBV6-5
CASSYTPLGSTNEKLFF
TGTGCCAGCAGTTACACTCCGTTGGGCTCAACTAATGAAAAACTGTTTTTT
>TRBD1|TRBJ1-4|few|TRBV3-1
CASSQTPGQGNSKFF
TGTGCCAGCAGCCAAACACCGGGACAGGGAAATTCGAAGTTTTTT
>TRBD1|TRBJ1-1|-|TRBV3-1
CASSQTGTGVEAFF
TGTGCCAGCAGCCAAACCGGGACAGGGGTTGAAGCTTTCTTT
>-|TRBJ2-2|many|TRBV27
CASGLAGELFF
TGTGCCAGCGGCTTGGCCGGGGAGCTGTTTTTT
>TRBD2|TRBJ2-1|few|TRBV20-1
CSASGSGGYNEQFF
TGCAGTGCTAGCGGTAGCGGGGGATACAATGAGCAGTTCTTC
>TRBD1|TRBJ1-1|few|TRBV6-6
CASREPGTGGTEAFF
TGTGCCAGCAGGGAACCCGGGACAGGGGGCACTGAAGCTTTCTTT
>TRBD1|TRBJ1-2|-|TRBV27
CASSAAGGPFKENGYTF
TGTGCCAGCAGTGCCGCAGGGGGCCCTTTTAAAGAGAATGGCTACACCTTC
>-|TRBJ2-5|many|TRBV7-9
CASSRGSQETQYF
TGTGCCAGCAGCCGCGGCAGCCAAGAGACCCAGTACTTC
>-|TRBJ2-1|-|TRBV10-3
CAISEVSANEQFF
TGTGCCATCAGTGAGGTCTCTGCCAATGAGCAGTTCTTC
>-|TRBJ1-1|many|TRBV11-2
CASIRGVAENTEAFF
TGTGCCAGCATCCGAGGGGTGGCGGAGAACACTGAAGCTTTCTTT
>-|TRBJ2-2|many|TRBV19
CASKARQSYGELFF
TGTGCCAGTAAAGCGAGACAATCTTACGGGGAGCTGTTTTTT
>TRBD2|TRBJ2-3|many|TRBV5-4
CASSSPLEPVTSGGATDTQYF
TGTGCCAGCAGCTCCCCCCTGGAGCCCGTTACTAGCGGGGGGGCAACAGATACGCAGTATTTT
>TRBD1|TRBJ1-4|few|TRBV20-1
CSATETKGAPNEKLFF
TGCAGTGCTACAGAAACCAAGGGGGCGCCTAATGAAAAACTGTTTTTT
>-|TRBJ1-2|many|TRBV5-1
CASSLNPGQNYGYTF
TGCGCCAGCAGTCTAAACCCAGGACAGAACTATGGCTACACCTTC
>-|TRBJ1-4|few|TRBV11-2
CASSLTGRGERSEKLFF
TGTGCCAGCAGCTTAACGGGGAGAGGGGAGCGGAGTGAAAAACTGTTTTTT
>-|TRBJ2-1|many|TRBV10-2
CASSEYRFNEQFF
TGCGCCAGCAGTGAGTACAGGTTCAATGAGCAGTTCTTC
>-|TRBJ2-5|-|TRBV5-6
CASSRRGLETQYF
TGTGCCAGCAGCCGGAGGGGCCTAGAGACCCAGTACTTC
>-|TRBJ1-4|-|TRBV2
CASSEALVGVGKLFF
TGTGCCAGCAGTGAAGCGCTTGTGGGGGTAGGGAAACTGTTTTTT
>-|TRBJ1-6|-|TRBV28
CASSGTTYNSPLHF
TGTGCCAGCAGCGGGACGACCTATAATTCACCCCTCCACTTT
>-|TRBJ2-3|-|TRBV7-3
CASSFGITSTDTQYF
TGTGCCAGCAGCTTTGGGATAACTAGCACAGATACGCAGTATTTT
>-|TRBJ1-6|-|TRBV12-3/TRBV12-4
CASSGSGSPLHF
TGTGCCAGCTCCGGGAGTGGCTCACCCCTCCACTTT
>-|TRBJ1-2|few|TRBV24-1
CATSASSASNYGYTF
TGTGCCACCAGTGCTAGTTCCGCCTCTAACTATGGCTACACCTTC
>-|TRBJ1-1|-|TRBV6-6
CASSLMNTEAFF
TGTGCCAGCAGCCTCATGAACACTGAAGCTTTCTTT
>-|TRBJ2-3|-|TRBV7-4
CASSLVVCTQYF
TGTGCCAGCAGCTTAGTTGTCTGTACGCAGTATTTT
>TRBD2|TRBJ2-1|few|TRBV6-5
CASSSRTSPEQFF
TGTGCCAGCAGTTCCAGGACTAGCCCCGAGCAGTTCTTC
>-|TRBJ1-4|-|TRBV27
CASSPRWRVANEKLFF
TGTGCCAGCAGCCCCCGGTGGAGGGTGGCAAATGAAAAACTGTTTTTT
>TRBD2|TRBJ2-1|few|TRBV5-1
CASSLDGTSGINEQFF
TGCGCCAGCAGCTTGGATGGGACTAGCGGCATTAATGAGCAGTTCTTC
>TRBD1|TRBJ2-1|-|TRBV6-5
CASTWDRGDHNEQFF
TGTGCCAGCACCTGGGACAGGGGGGACCACAATGAGCAGTTCTTC
>TRBD1|TRBJ2-2|-|TRBV6-1
CASNSQGAWTGELFF
TGTGCCAGCAACTCACAGGGGGCCTGGACCGGGGAGCTGTTTTTT
>TRBD1|TRBJ1-2|-|TRBV29-1
CSAKGTEYGYTF
TGCAGCGCCAAGGGGACAGAGTATGGCTACACCTTC
>-|TRBJ2-5|-|TRBV20-1
CSATPRALGGTQYF
TGCAGTGCCACCCCCCGGGCCTTGGGGGGGACCCAGTACTTC
>-|TRBJ1-3|-|TRBV12-3/TRBV12-4
CASSLDGNTENTIYF
TGTGCCAGCAGTTTAGATGGCAACACTGAAAACACCATATATTTT
>-|TRBJ1-1|few|TRBV11-3
CASSPRPGGRGFDTEAFF
TGTGCCAGCAGCCCTAGGCCGGGGGGCAGGGGTTTTGACACTGAAGCTTTCTTT
>-|TRBJ1-6|many|TRBV19
CASSVSGPRGSPLHF
TGTGCCAGTAGTGTCTCCGGGCCCAGAGGGTCACCCCTCCACTTT
>-|TRBJ1-5|-|TRBV19
CASRDRYNQPQHF
TGTGCCAGTAGGGACCGATACAATCAGCCCCAGCATTTT
>-|TRBJ2-2|-|TRBV20-1
CSASLTGELFF
TGCAGTGCTAGTCTAACCGGGGAGCTGTTTTTT
>TRBD1|TRBJ1-4|few|TRBV29-1
CSAGGNEKLFF
TGCAGCGCAGGGGGGAATGAAAAACTGTTTTTT
>-|TRBJ1-2|many|TRBV29-1
CSVEDQGTKAIANYGYTF
TGCAGCGTTGAAGATCAGGGGACCAAAGCCATAGCTAACTATGGCTACACCTTC
>-|TRBJ2-3|few|TRBV29-1
CSSLRGLTDTQYF
TGCAGCTCCCTTCGGGGCTTAACAGATACGCAGTATTTT
>-|TRBJ2-2|-|TRBV5-4
CASSIQGFSNTGELFF
TGTGCCAGCAGCATACAGGGTTTCTCGAACACCGGGGAGCTGTTTTTT
>TRBD1|TRBJ2-2|-|TRBV29-1
CSVRDRGLSGELFF
TGCAGCGTCCGAGACAGGGGTTTATCCGGGGAGCTGTTTTTT
>-|TRBJ1-2|-|TRBV6-1
CASTETRYGYTF
TGTGCCAGCACTGAGACACGCTATGGCTACACCTTC
>-|TRBJ2-3|few|TRBV5-1
CASSLVGQSTDTQYF
TGCGCCAGCAGCTTGGTAGGACAGAGCACAGATACGCAGTATTTT